Reported below is one T cell receptor beta chain. The antigen is undetermined. This specimen belongs to a study of T-cell memory formation after mild COVID-19. Study outcomes and limitations: Pre-infection memory carried some responding clones, suggesting that cross-reactive memory joined.

Germline V gene lookup returns CDR1 SGDLS and CDR2 YYNGEE. CDR3 length: 16 amino acids. Trimming removed 0 bases from V and 7 bases from J, with 19 bases in between. TCRdb analysed the 5' RACE reads with MiXCR anew, one entry per CDR3 protein. The sample holds under 300,000 distinct CDR3 sequences, around 16% seen once. This chain links TRBV9 with TRBJ1-1, with D tentatively TRBD1 (5 bases). The TCR was taken from a man aged 18 to 29 who had mild COVID-19 (a few samples of this study predate the infection). Cell type and time point are not known. Sequencing was done on a sample of PBMCs or a T cell subset sorted from them (not recorded which). For the CDR3, the DNA is TGTGCCAGCAGCGTAGGCGATGGCAGGGTGGGGGGTGAAGCTTTCTTT. This encodes CASSVGDGRVGGEAFF.